Below, one T cell receptor beta chain is given with its context. The antigen is unknown. This entry comes from a study of CD8+ T cells in alopecia areata. Per germline, CDR1 SGDLS and CDR2 YYNGEE. Trimming took 0 bases from V and 10 from J, leaving 11 bases between them. The CDR3 covers 14 residues. Treatment: oral pan-JAK inhibitor, 5-10 mg twice daily. Researchers gathered lesional scalp punch biopsies and peripheral blood from patients with alopecia areata. General observations from the study: Tofacitinib yielded significantly lower scalp clonality and fewer expanded CD8+ clones among the top 100. Sharing of TCR sequences between patients (possibly for HLA-related reasons) was less clear than in mice.

Sequencing used cDNA as its template, made by extracting RNA and reverse transcribing it. TCRdb's copy holds only in-frame clones and misses some; the assay was immunoSEQ multiplex PCR. In the table there are 150,000 to 200,000 clones, about 65% of which are singletons. The receptor was derived from a human donor with alopecia areata. The chain employs TRBV9 and TRBJ1-6; D unresolved. The sample consisted of CD4+ T cells sorted from blood, taken around week 49, from a patient treated with tofacitinib. DNA of the CDR3: TGTGCCAGCAGCGTAGAACAGTACGGATCACCCCTCCACTTT. Translated: CASSVEQYGSPLHF.